Each of the 27 T cell receptor beta chains below was sequenced from the same sample in a study of cytotoxic CD8 clonotypes in ibrutinib-treated CLL (TCRdb year 2021). Explained via the paper, the time point label denotes: 12 months on ibrutinib. Receptors were amplified or captured by the immunoSEQ multiplex PCR assay. In its TCRdb copy, this immuneACCESS table keeps in-frame sequences only and misses some clones. Where compared with another copy, unresolved V genes explain less than half of these, and the others have no known cause. The sample table records hundreds of thousands of clones; approximately 75% of these occur just once. 9.5% to 12% of the sample comes from the top ten. The sequenced sample was PBMCs, obtained after 12 months of ibrutinib treatment. The receptors come from a human donor with chronic lymphocytic leukemia.

The genes are TRBV19 and TRBJ2-3; TRBD2 matches 11 bases. J gave up 5 bases and V 0 bases, and 4 bases lay outside the gene matches. Germline CDR1 and CDR2: LNHDA and SQIVND (reference sequence). The CDR3 totals 16 residues. The CDR3 DNA reads TGTGCCAGTAGTATAGATCCTAGCGGGGGGCAAGATACGCAGTATTTT. Residues: CASSIDPSGGQDTQYF.

Only one count was recorded for this clone. The chain joins TRBV2 to TRBJ2-7; D not resolved. Trimming took off 2 bases at V and 12 bases at J, with 14 bases between the two ends. The CDR3 covers 12 residues. CDR1 and CDR2 (germline): SNHLY, FYNNEI. Here the CDR3 DNA reads TGTGCCAGCAGTGAATTTTTTGAGTTTCGGTACTTC. This translates into CASSEFFEFRYF.

This clone was counted only a few times. The chain is built from TRBV5-1 and TRBJ2-3, with TRBD2 matching 7 bases. The CDR3 loop spans 16 amino acids. The V gene end was trimmed by 3 bases and the J gene end by 2 bases; junction bases not matched to a gene: 9. Germline V lookup: CDR1 SGHRS, CDR2 YFSETQ. The CDR3 DNA is TGCGCCAGCAGCTCGGGGGGAGAGGGGCTCACAGATACGCAGTATTTT. Translated: CASSSGGEGLTDTQYF.

This chain joins TRBV7-2 and TRBJ2-1, with 9 bases lining up with TRBD1. CDR1 SGHTA and CDR2 FQGNSA come from the germline V gene. Trimming at V came to 0 bases and at J to 9 bases, leaving 9 bases not matched to a gene. The CDR3 is made up of 16 amino acids. The CDR3 DNA reads as TGTGCCAGCAGCTTAGCCTCGGGACAGGGTAAGGGTGAGCAGTTCTTC. This encodes CASSLASGQGKGEQFF.

CDR3 DNA: TGCGCCAGCAGCCCCCGACTAGCGGGCAACACAGATACGCAGTATTTT. Amino acid sequence: CASSPRLAGNTDTQYF. The V call is TRBV5-1, the J call TRBJ2-3; 10 bases are a match to TRBD2. This CDR3 is built from 16 residues. V lost 4 bases to trimming and J lost 2 bases; unmatched junction nucleotides: 7. In germline, CDR1 is SGHRS, CDR2 YFSETQ.

The genes are TRBV28 and TRBJ2-2; D might be TRBD1 (6 bases). Trimming removed 1 base at V and 4 bases at J, with 10 bases between. Germline V gene sequence: CDR1 MDHEN, CDR2 SYDVKM. The CDR3 consists of 15 residues. CDR3 sequence: CASSLSYRVTGELFF. In DNA, the CDR3 is TGTGCCAGCAGTTTATCCTACAGGGTCACCGGGGAGCTGTTTTTT. Full variable domain (outside the CDR3, taken from reference TRBV28 and TRBJ2-2): DVKVTQSSRYLVKRTGEKVFLECVQDMDHENMFWYRQDPGLGLRLIYFSYDVKMKEKGDIPEGYSVSREKKERFSLILESASTNQTSMYLCASSLSYRVTGELFFGEGSRLTVL.

This clone was picked up a small number of times. The chain uses TRBV7-8 and TRBJ1-4, with a possible D match to TRBD1 (5 bases). V dropped 4 bases and J dropped 8 bases, with 14 bases sitting between them. The CDR3 sequence is 14 residues long. Germline V gene sequence: CDR1 SGHVS, CDR2 FQNEAQ. In DNA, the CDR3 is TGTGCCAGCAGCTCCGGGGCCCTTGACGAAAAACTGTTTTTT. This translates into CASSSGALDEKLFF.

This sequence joins TRBV25-1 and TRBJ2-1; 9 positions agree with TRBD2. With 2 bases clipped from V and 0 bases from J, the junction kept 8 bases outside the gene matches. Germline V gives CDR1 MGHDK, CDR2 SYGVNS. The CDR3 is made up of 18 amino acids. The CDR3 here is CASSELAGPQSSYNEQFF. As DNA, the CDR3 is TGTGCCAGCAGTGAACTAGCGGGGCCCCAAAGCTCCTACAATGAGCAGTTCTTC.

This clone has more than one count but fewer than ten. This rearrangement joins TRBV18 to TRBJ2-1; no definite D call. V lost 2 bases to trimming and J lost 5 bases, with 7 bases between them. The CDR3 loop spans 13 amino acids. Germline CDR1 and CDR2: KGHSH and LQKENI. CDR3 in amino acids: CASSPAADNEQFF. For the CDR3, the DNA is TGTGCCAGCTCACCAGCCGCGGACAATGAGCAGTTCTTC.

The rearrangement uses TRBV5-6 and TRBJ2-7, with 7 positions matching TRBD1. V was clipped by 5 bases and J by 1 base; unmatched bases: 6. The length of the CDR3 is 14 residues. CDR1 is SGHDT and CDR2 is YYEEEE in the germline V gene. CDR3 amino acids: CASRRTGPSYEQYF. The CDR3 nucleotides are TGTGCCAGCAGGCGGACAGGCCCTTCCTACGAGCAGTACTTC.

This clone was counted a single time. The CDR3 protein is CASSQTNRDNGELFF. Here the CDR3 DNA reads TGTGCCAGCAGCCAAACCAACAGGGATAACGGGGAGCTGTTTTTT. V gene TRBV7-9 combines with J gene TRBJ2-2; D perhaps matches TRBD1 (6 bases). Looked up from germline, CDR1 is SEHNR and CDR2 is FQNEAQ (reference sequence). This CDR3 contains 15 residues. Trimming pared 5 bases from V and 7 bases from J, leaving 17 bases between.

V gene TRBV7-9 combines with J gene TRBJ1-2; D gene unclear. Looked up from germline, CDR1 is SEHNR and CDR2 is FQNEAQ (reference sequence). CDR3 size: 13 residues. Trimming stripped 5 bases from V and 13 bases from J, with 20 bases between. The CDR3 nucleotides read TGTGCCAGCAGCGCGCGACGGACGGACCCACCCACCTTC. It yields the protein CASSARRTDPPTF.

This rearrangement joins TRBV5-4 to TRBJ2-1, with D perhaps matching TRBD2 (5 bases). Per the germline V gene, CDR1 is SGHNT and CDR2 is YYREEE (reference sequence). There are 16 residues in the CDR3. Trimming took off 3 bases at V and 0 bases at J, with 13 bases between the two ends. The CDR3 spells CASSSDPRGSYNEQFF. The DNA of the CDR3 is TGTGCCAGCAGCTCGGACCCACGGGGCTCCTACAATGAGCAGTTCTTC.

DNA of the CDR3: TGTGCCAGCAGTTTCCGGGACAGGGGGAACAATGAGCAGTTCTTC. It translates to CASSFRDRGNNEQFF. The gene calls are TRBV28 and TRBJ2-1, with 11 bases matching TRBD1. This CDR3 has 15 residues. V was pared by 3 bases and J by 5 bases, with 3 bases of the junction left unmatched. Germline values: CDR1 MDHEN, CDR2 SYDVKM.

The V gene is TRBV28, the J gene TRBJ1-4; D may be TRBD1 (5 bases). Germline CDR1 is MDHEN and CDR2 is SYDVKM. CDR3 length: 15 amino acids. Trimming cost V 6 bases and J 5 bases, with 16 bases left between them. In DNA form, the CDR3 reads TGTGCCAGCAGCCACCCGGGACTCATAAATGAAAAACTGTTTTTT. It is translated as CASSHPGLINEKLFF. The variable domain in full, with the rest retrieved from reference TRBV28 and TRBJ1-4, is DVKVTQSSRYLVKRTGEKVFLECVQDMDHENMFWYRQDPGLGLRLIYFSYDVKMKEKGDIPEGYSVSREKKERFSLILESASTNQTSMYLCASSHPGLINEKLFFGSGTQLSVL.

The rearrangement joins TRBV5-8 to TRBJ1-1; 7 nucleotides agree with TRBD1. Germline CDR1 SGHTS, CDR2 YDEGEE. CDR3 length equals 13 residues. V trimming: 9 bases; J trimming: 4 bases; junction bases outside the gene matches: 9. The chain's CDR3 is CATRDSLFTEAFF. CDR3 nucleotide sequence: TGTGCCACCCGGGACAGTCTTTTCACTGAAGCTTTCTTT. The full variable domain, rest sourced from reference TRBV5-8 and TRBJ1-1, is EAGVTQSPTHLIKTRGQQATLRCSPISGHTSVYWYQQALGLGLQFLLWYDEGEERNRGNFPPRFSGRQFPNYSSELNVNALELEDSALYLCATRDSLFTEAFFGQGTRLTVV.

The rearrangement uses TRBV11-2 and TRBJ1-2; D is undetermined. Between the trimmed V and J ends, which lost 5 bases and 7 bases, there was a span of 20 bases. The CDR3 covers 15 residues. Germline CDR1 and CDR2: SGHAT and FQNNGV. The CDR3 is CASSPPKSGGFGYTF. In DNA, the CDR3 is TGTGCCAGCAGCCCCCCAAAGTCAGGAGGTTTTGGCTACACCTTC.

This clone turned up a few times. V and J are TRBV28 and TRBJ1-1; the D is unclear. This CDR3 has 11 residues. Germline loops: CDR1 MDHEN, CDR2 SYDVKM. V was clipped by 3 bases and J by 11 bases, with 10 bases between them. CDR3 DNA: TGTGCCAGCAGTTTCGGTGACGAGGCTTTCTTT. This sequence encodes CASSFGDEAFF.

This clone was counted between two and nine times. The gene calls are TRBV7-9 and TRBJ2-5; D uncertain. The CDR3 length is 12 residues. The V gene lost 0 bases and the J gene lost 4 bases, with 3 bases spanning the gap. CDR1 and CDR2 (germline): SEHNR, FQNEAQ (reference sequence). CDR3 DNA: TGTGCCAGCAGCTTAGCTGTAGAGACCCAGTACTTC. This gives the protein CASSLAVETQYF.

The V call is TRBV27, the J call TRBJ2-2; D remains ambiguous. The CDR3 sequence is 13 residues long. V was trimmed by 2 bases and J by 7 bases, leaving 8 bases between them. Looked up from germline, CDR1 is MNHEY and CDR2 is SMNVEV (reference sequence). The CDR3: CASSLGTGGELFF. CDR3 bases: TGTGCCAGCAGTTTAGGTACTGGCGGGGAGCTGTTTTTT.

This rearrangement joins TRBV28 to TRBJ2-3; no definite D call. The CDR3 is made up of 13 amino acids. CDR1 is MDHEN, CDR2 SYDVKM, per germline. Between the trimmed V and J ends, which lost 5 bases and 0 bases, there was a span of 6 bases. Here the CDR3 reads CASSKTSTDTQYF. The CDR3 DNA reads TGTGCCAGCAGTAAGACTAGCACAGATACGCAGTATTTT.

The rearrangement joins TRBV11-1 to TRBJ1-1; perhaps TRBD1 as D (5 bases). Germline V lookup: CDR1 SGHAT, CDR2 FQDESV (reference sequence). Trimming cost V 5 bases and J 5 bases, with 12 bases left between them. This CDR3 spans 13 amino acids. The CDR3 nucleotides read TGTGCCAGCAGCAACTCGGGGGAAACTGAAGCTTTCTTT. Translation gives CASSNSGETEAFF.

The chain combines TRBV7-9 with TRBJ2-2, with 9 bases that match TRBD1. The trim removed 4 bases at V and 5 bases at J, leaving 11 bases unmatched. Per germline, CDR1 SEHNR and CDR2 FQNEAQ (reference sequence). CDR3 size: 17 residues. CDR3 protein: CASSYRTGAVETGELFF. The CDR3 region has the DNA TGTGCCAGCAGCTACCGGACAGGGGCAGTGGAAACCGGGGAGCTGTTTTTT.

The chain employs TRBV9 and TRBJ1-4, with a weak D call TRBD1 (5 bases). CDR3 length equals 15 residues. V was pared by 4 bases and J by 2 bases, with 12 bases between. Germline lookup yields CDR1 SGDLS and CDR2 YYNGEE. CDR3 loop: CASSPGISTNEKLFF. CDR3 sequence (DNA): TGTGCCAGCAGCCCAGGGATAAGTACTAATGAAAAACTGTTTTTT.

This clone turned up a few times. The chain combines TRBV6-4 with TRBJ1-1; tentatively, D is TRBD1 (6 bases). The CDR3 runs 13 residues. Germline V gene data show CDR1 as MRHNA and CDR2 as SNTAGT. V lost 8 bases and J 2 bases, leaving 12 bases between the germline ends. The CDR3 loop is CASAKGGNTEAFF. The CDR3 nucleotides read TGTGCCAGCGCAAAAGGGGGAAACACTGAAGCTTTCTTT.

The sample holds a few counts of this clone. This rearrangement joins TRBV7-9 to TRBJ2-2, with unresolved D. Germline loops: CDR1 SEHNR, CDR2 FQNEAQ (reference sequence). The ends were cut back, 5 bases at V and 5 bases at J, with 9 bases in the middle. The CDR3 is made up of 13 amino acids. The chain's CDR3 is CASSPWVTGELFF. CDR3 nucleotide sequence: TGTGCCAGCAGCCCTTGGGTAACCGGGGAGCTGTTTTTT.

V gene TRBV18 combines with J gene TRBJ2-7; the D call may be TRBD1 or TRBD2 (5 bases each). CDR3 size: 14 residues. Germline lookup yields CDR1 KGHSH and CDR2 LQKENI. The ends were cut back, 4 bases at V and 6 bases at J, with 16 bases in the middle. CDR3 in amino acids: CASSQGTGRGEQYF. The CDR3 bases are TGTGCCAGCTCACAGGGGACCGGACGGGGCGAGCAGTACTTC.